Below, 4 T cell receptor beta chains from the same sample are listed, as sequenced in a study of blood T cell repertoires in COVID-19 (dated by TCRdb to 2020 to 2022). Receptor libraries were prepared by the immunoSEQ multiplex PCR assay. This immuneACCESS table, as held by TCRdb, lists in-frame sequences with V and J called but not all clones. Of the missing ones, under half trace to an unresolved V gene in checked studies; the others have no known cause. The sample includes under 450,000 clones, with 70% to 90% observed a single time. 7.1% of the sample is held by the ten biggest clonotypes. The sequencing input was peripheral blood. The source of these receptors is a woman aged 60-75 years with COVID-19, enrolled during active disease.

This chain uses TRBV13 with TRBJ2-3; 7 bases are shared with TRBD2. The CDR3 spans 14 residues. The trim removed 5 bases at V and 2 bases at J, leaving 4 bases unmatched. Germline lookup yields CDR1 PRHDT and CDR2 FYEKMQ (reference sequence). CDR3: CASSASGATDTQYF. Here the CDR3 DNA reads TGTGCCAGCAGCGCCAGCGGGGCCACAGATACGCAGTATTTT. Based on the CDR3 plus reference TRBV13 and TRBJ2-3, the full variable domain is AAGVIQSPRHLIKEKRETATLKCYPIPRHDTVYWYQQGPGQDPQFLISFYEKMQSDKGSIPDRFSAQQFSDYHSELNMSSLELGDSALYFCASSASGATDTQYFGPGTRLTVL.

V gene TRBV6-1 combines with J gene TRBJ1-2, with TRBD1 matching 8 bases. CDR3 size: 13 residues. Trimming at V came to 2 bases and at J to 7 bases, leaving 3 bases not matched to a gene. Germline CDR1 is MNHNS and CDR2 is SASEGT. CDR3 nucleotide sequence: TGTGCCAGCAGTGAACAGGGGGCGGGTGGCTACACCTTC. Amino acids: CASSEQGAGGYTF.

The rearrangement links TRBV7-9 to TRBJ2-3; D is ambiguous. CDR1 and CDR2 (germline): SEHNR, FQNEAQ (reference sequence). There are 14 residues in the CDR3. Trimming left V 4 bases short and J 2 bases short, with 10 bases between. CDR3 loop: CASSSVQITDTQYF. The CDR3 coding sequence is TGTGCCAGCAGCTCCGTCCAGATCACAGATACGCAGTATTTT.

This chain links TRBV14 with TRBJ2-5, with TRBD1 matching 8 bases. Germline V gene lookup returns CDR1 SGHDN and CDR2 FVKESK. The CDR3 sequence is 18 residues long. Unmatched junction bases numbered 16, after V lost 2 bases and J lost 5 bases. CDR3 coding DNA: TGTGCCAGCAGCCAATGGACATCATCTACAGGGGGGAGGGAGACCCAGTACTTC. Translation: CASSQWTSSTGGRETQYF.